Only a few counts were recorded for the clone carrying this T cell receptor (beta chain). The antigen remains undetermined. The data were obtained in a study of CD8 T cells in Susac syndrome. Notes on the study in general: The authors acknowledged that their TCR sequencing and HLA analysis involved a relatively small number of individuals.

RNA amounts of roughly 0.45 to 1 ug underwent reverse transcription with random hexamers. Across 54 Vbeta and 13 Jbeta, TCR beta CDR3 was amplified with immunoSEQ multiplex PCR. TCRdb itself ran the immunoSEQ multiplex PCR reads through MiXCR, one entry per CDR3 protein. The profile shows roughly 110,000 distinct CDR3 sequences, under 95% of them singletons. Negative isolation was applied to CD8+ and CD4+ T cells, and FACS enrichment was applied to TEMRA cells. Germline V gene sequence: CDR1 SGHRS, CDR2 YFSETQ. V shed 0 bases and J shed 6 bases, with 16 bases lying between them. The CDR3 is 15 amino acids.

What was sequenced was CD8+ T cells from PBMCs. This receptor was obtained from a human donor in good health. The J gene is TRBJ2-7, the V gene TRBV5-1, with D hard to call. CDR3 in amino acids: CASSLDSPNQGEQYF. The CDR3 DNA follows: TGCGCCAGCAGCTTGGATTCTCCAAATCAAGGCGAGCAGTACTTC.